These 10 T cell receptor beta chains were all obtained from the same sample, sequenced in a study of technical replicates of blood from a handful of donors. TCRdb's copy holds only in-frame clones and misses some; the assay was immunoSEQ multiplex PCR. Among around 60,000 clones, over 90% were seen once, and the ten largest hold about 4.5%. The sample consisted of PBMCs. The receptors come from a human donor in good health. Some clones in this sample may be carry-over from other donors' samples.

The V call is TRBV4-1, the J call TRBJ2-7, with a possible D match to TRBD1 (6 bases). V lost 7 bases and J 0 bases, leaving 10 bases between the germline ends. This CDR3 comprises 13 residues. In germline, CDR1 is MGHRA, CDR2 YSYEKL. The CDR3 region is CASIGQNSYEQYF. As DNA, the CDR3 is TGCGCCAGCATAGGACAGAACTCCTACGAGCAGTACTTC.

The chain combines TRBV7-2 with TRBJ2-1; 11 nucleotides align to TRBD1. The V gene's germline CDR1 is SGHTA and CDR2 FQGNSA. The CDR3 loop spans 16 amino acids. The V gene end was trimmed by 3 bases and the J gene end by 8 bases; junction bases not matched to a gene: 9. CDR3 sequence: CASSFFRTGGRDEQFF. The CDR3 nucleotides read TGTGCCAGCAGCTTCTTTAGGACAGGGGGCAGAGATGAGCAGTTCTTC.

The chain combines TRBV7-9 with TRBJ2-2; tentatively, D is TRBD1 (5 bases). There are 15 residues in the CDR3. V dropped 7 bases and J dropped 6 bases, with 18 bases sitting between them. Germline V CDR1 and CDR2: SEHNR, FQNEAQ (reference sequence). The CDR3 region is CASTVGQGGSGELFF. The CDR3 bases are TGTGCCAGCACCGTCGGCCAGGGTGGGTCCGGGGAGCTGTTTTTT.

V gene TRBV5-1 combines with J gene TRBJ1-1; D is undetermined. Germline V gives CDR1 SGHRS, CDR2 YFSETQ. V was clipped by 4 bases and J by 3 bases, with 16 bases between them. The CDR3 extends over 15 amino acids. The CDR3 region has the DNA TGCGCCAGCAGCCCCGATGAGGGTCAAGACACTGAAGCTTTCTTT. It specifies CASSPDEGQDTEAFF.

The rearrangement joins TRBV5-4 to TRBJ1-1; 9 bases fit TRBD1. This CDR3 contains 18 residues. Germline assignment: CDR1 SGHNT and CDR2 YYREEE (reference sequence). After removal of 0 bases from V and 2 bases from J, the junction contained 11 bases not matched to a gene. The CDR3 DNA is TGTGCCAGCAGCTTGGCAGGATTTACAGGGGGCGGAAACACTGAAGCTTTCTTT. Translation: CASSLAGFTGGGNTEAFF. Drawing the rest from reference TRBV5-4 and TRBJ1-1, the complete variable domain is ETGVTQSPTHLIKTRGQQVTLRCSSQSGHNTVSWYQQALGQGPQFIFQYYREEENGRGNFPPRFSGLQFPNYSSELNVNALELDDSALYLCASSLAGFTGGGNTEAFFGQGTRLTVV.

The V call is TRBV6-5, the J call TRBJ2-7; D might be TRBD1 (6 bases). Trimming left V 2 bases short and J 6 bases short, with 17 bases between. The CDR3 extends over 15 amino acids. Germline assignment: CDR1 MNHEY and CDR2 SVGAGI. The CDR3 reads CASSYGGASPGEQYF. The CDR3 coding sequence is TGTGCCAGCAGTTACGGGGGCGCGTCACCGGGCGAGCAGTACTTC.

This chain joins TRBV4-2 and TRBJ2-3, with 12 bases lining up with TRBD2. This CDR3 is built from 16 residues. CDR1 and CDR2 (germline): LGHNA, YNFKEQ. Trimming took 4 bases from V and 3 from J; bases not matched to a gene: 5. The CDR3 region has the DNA TGTGCCAGCAGCCCTAGCGGGGGGGCCAGGACAGATACGCAGTATTTT. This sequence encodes CASSPSGGARTDTQYF.

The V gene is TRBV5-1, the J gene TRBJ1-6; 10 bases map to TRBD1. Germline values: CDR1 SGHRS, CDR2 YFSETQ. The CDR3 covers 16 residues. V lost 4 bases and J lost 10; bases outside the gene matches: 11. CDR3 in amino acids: CASSLSSGTGDSPLHF. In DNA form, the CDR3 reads TGCGCCAGCAGCCTATCGTCCGGGACAGGGGACTCACCCCTCCACTTT. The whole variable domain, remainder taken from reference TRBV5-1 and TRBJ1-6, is KAGVTQTPRYLIKTRGQQVTLSCSPISGHRSVSWYQQTPGQGLQFLFEYFSETQRNKGNFPGRFSGRQFSNSRSEMNVSTLELGDSALYLCASSLSSGTGDSPLHFGNGTRLTVT.

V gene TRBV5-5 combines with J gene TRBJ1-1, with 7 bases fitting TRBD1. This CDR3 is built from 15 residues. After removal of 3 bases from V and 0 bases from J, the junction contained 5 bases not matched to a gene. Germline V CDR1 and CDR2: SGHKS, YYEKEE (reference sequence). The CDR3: CASSSRTGLNTEAFF. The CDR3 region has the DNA TGTGCCAGCAGCTCCAGGACAGGTCTGAACACTGAAGCTTTCTTT.

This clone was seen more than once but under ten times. CDR3 nucleotide sequence: TGTGCCAGCAGTGCCCCCGACAGGTTGGGGTACAATGAGCAGTTCTTC. Translating it yields CASSAPDRLGYNEQFF. The chain links TRBV6-1 to TRBJ2-1; possibly TRBD1 for D (6 bases). CDR1 and CDR2 (germline): MNHNS, SASEGT. The CDR3 totals 16 residues. V was cut by 4 bases and J by 4 bases, with 17 bases left in between.